Following are 6 T cell receptor beta chains from one sample sequenced in a study of T cells after yellow fever vaccination. One entry per CDR3 protein, called by TCRdb with MiXCR from the 5' RACE reads. Here the sample spans about 300,000 distinct CDR3 sequences, approximately 10% being singletons. The source material was CD4+ T cells sorted from PBMCs, sampled 5 days after the yellow fever booster vaccination. These receptors originate from a man aged 18 to 35 who received the YFV17D yellow fever vaccine.

This clonotype has ten or more counts. This chain joins TRBV29-1 and TRBJ2-5, with 8 bases that match TRBD2. Per germline, CDR1 SQVTM and CDR2 ANQGSEA. V gave up 4 bases and J gave up 5 bases; unmatched junction bases: 6. This CDR3 has 13 residues. CDR3 sequence (DNA): TGCAGCGTTGTGGGGACTAGGGGGGAGACCCAGTACTTC. As protein: CSVVGTRGETQYF.

This clonotype was detected many times. The genes are TRBV4-2 and TRBJ1-1, with D possibly being TRBD1 (5 bases). The V end was cut by 0 bases, the J end by 0 bases, with 8 bases between. This CDR3 contains 15 residues. In germline, CDR1 is LGHNA, CDR2 YNFKEQ. The CDR3 region has the DNA TGTGCCAGCAGCCAAGAGCGACAGCTGAACACTGAAGCTTTCTTT. Its protein product is CASSQERQLNTEAFF.

The V gene is TRBV14, the J gene TRBJ2-1, with 12 nucleotides matching TRBD2. The CDR3 length is 16 residues. V gave up 3 bases and J gave up 4 bases; unmatched junction bases: 4. Germline CDR1 reads SGHDN; CDR2 reads FVKESK. The CDR3 here is CASSHRLAGEYNEQFF. CDR3 DNA sequence: TGTGCCAGCAGCCACCGACTAGCGGGGGAATACAATGAGCAGTTCTTC.

This clonotype was seen ten or more times. The rearrangement uses TRBV6-6 and TRBJ2-3; no clear D gene. V was cut by 2 bases and J by 5 bases, with 11 bases left in between. CDR1 is MNHNY, CDR2 SVGAGI, per germline (reference sequence). The CDR3 is 14 amino acids. CDR3 DNA: TGTGCCAGCAGTTACGGGCCAGATAGAGATACGCAGTATTTT. It specifies CASSYGPDRDTQYF.

This clonotype was observed a few times. V is TRBV6-5 and J is TRBJ1-1; 7 nucleotides align to TRBD1. Germline CDR1 is MNHEY and CDR2 is SVGAGI. V dropped 4 bases and J dropped 5; count of bases not matched to a gene: 7. The CDR3 length is 14 residues. This CDR3 reads CASSSQGVATEAFF. The CDR3 nucleotides are TGTGCCAGCAGTTCTCAGGGGGTCGCGACTGAAGCTTTCTTT.

This chain links TRBV12-5 with TRBJ2-2; D is possibly TRBD1 (6 bases). Germline CDR1 LGHNT, CDR2 FRNRAP. V was pared by 3 bases and J by 5 bases, with 7 bases between. This CDR3 is 13 amino acids long. The CDR3 DNA reads as TGTGCTAGTGGTTTAACAGGGACCGGGGAGCTGTTTTTT. This translates into CASGLTGTGELFF.